This record looks at one T cell receptor (beta chain) sequence and its context. Its antigen is currently unknown. The data belong to a study of cytomegalovirus exposure and HLA in healthy donors. As for the study in general: T cells numbering about 180 million yielded 117 million unique TCR beta sequences in an earlier analysis.

The donors comprised healthy bone marrow donors. General study points: Later work found that TCR association rates differed between HLA loci; DRB1 had the most and HLA-C the fewest. The study labeled under 200 TCR beta chains cytomegalovirus-associated.

The PCR employed 60 Vbeta primers together with 13 Jbeta primers. Assay used: immunoSEQ multiplex PCR; TCRdb lists only in-frame clones, some missing. The sample has about 82,000 clones, roughly 70% seen once. The V end lost 2 bases, the J end lost 0 bases, and 8 bases lay between the germline ends. This CDR3 has 15 residues. Germline assignment: CDR1 SNHLY and CDR2 FYNNEI. The chain uses TRBV2 and TRBJ1-5; D gene uncertain. The sequenced sample was PBMCs. This receptor was obtained from a middle-aged man in good health and CMV-seropositive. The CDR3 loop is CASSESQSSNQPQHF. The CDR3 DNA sequence: TGTGCCAGCAGTGAATCACAGAGTAGCAATCAGCCCCAGCATTTT.